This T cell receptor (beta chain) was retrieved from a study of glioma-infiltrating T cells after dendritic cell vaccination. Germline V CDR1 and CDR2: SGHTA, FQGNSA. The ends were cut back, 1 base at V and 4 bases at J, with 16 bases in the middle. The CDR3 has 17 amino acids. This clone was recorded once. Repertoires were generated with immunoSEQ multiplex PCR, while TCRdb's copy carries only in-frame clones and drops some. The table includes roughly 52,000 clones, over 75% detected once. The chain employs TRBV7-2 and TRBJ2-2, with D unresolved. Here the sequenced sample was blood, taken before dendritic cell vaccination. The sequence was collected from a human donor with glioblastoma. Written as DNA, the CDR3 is TGTGCCAGCAGCTTAGACCTCACCGACACGCTCACCGGGGAGCTGTTTTTT. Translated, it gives CASSLDLTDTLTGELFF.